This T cell receptor beta chain derives from a study of spatial heterogeneity in lung cancer. This clonotype was found many times. The antigen remains undetermined. Time point specified: sample taken at primary tumor resection. The donors comprised 60 to 80 untreated early-stage non-small cell lung cancer patients. TCRs were sequenced from unsorted whole RNA of tumor, nontumor lung or PBMC. One entry per CDR3 protein results from TCRdb running MiXCR on the 5' RACE reads. The sample yields 48,000 or so distinct CDR3 sequences, about 5.8% seen once. Overall study findings and caveats: In blood, ubiquitous expanded tumor TCRs appeared more at resection than follow-up.

The clonotype was recovered from a male donor with early-stage non-small cell lung cancer. The source material was PBMCs, sampled at surgery.

CDR3 protein: CASSQISGRNLEQFF. The DNA for the CDR3 is TGTGCCAGCAGTCAAATTAGCGGGAGGAACCTTGAGCAGTTCTTC. V gene TRBV11-2 combines with J gene TRBJ2-1, with 10 bases that match TRBD2. J gave up 9 bases and V 6 bases, and 11 bases lay outside the gene matches. CDR1 and CDR2 from the germline V gene are SGHAT and FQNNGV. The CDR3 has 15 amino acids.